The 26 T cell receptor beta chains given below trace back to one sample, sequenced in a study of T-cell reconstitution after alpha-beta-depleted transplantation in children. Library preparation (for TCRbeta) was performed with unique molecular identifiers. TCRdb ran MiXCR on the PCR reads and lists one entry per CDR3 protein. Of about 98,000 distinct CDR3 sequences in the sample, 23% were seen once. The input for sequencing was PBMCs, taken before TCRalphabeta/CD19-depleted stem cell transplant. The receptors stem from a boy aged 2 to 10 with acute lymphoblastic leukemia, due to receive a stem cell transplant.

This clonotype has just a few counts. The genes are TRBV11-2 and TRBJ2-1; D ambiguous. The CDR3 length is 15 residues. V lost 2 bases, J lost 7 bases, and 15 bases lay in between. CDR1 is SGHAT, CDR2 FQNNGV, per germline. CDR3 region: CASSLRLKAENEQFF. CDR3 in DNA: TGTGCCAGCAGCTTAAGATTAAAAGCTGAGAATGAGCAGTTCTTC.

The V gene is TRBV5-5, the J gene TRBJ2-3; a weak D match, TRBD2 (5 bases). CDR1 is SGHKS and CDR2 is YYEKEE in the germline V gene (reference sequence). The CDR3 is 14 residues long. V was clipped by 1 base and J by 3 bases, with 9 bases between them. CDR3 in amino acids: CASSLSQRTDTQYF. CDR3 nucleotide sequence: TGTGCCAGCAGCTTGTCCCAGCGGACAGATACGCAGTATTTT.

CDR3 sequence (DNA): TGTGCCAGCAGCCCCGGCGGGCCCGAGACCCAGTACTTC. It codes for CASSPGGPETQYF. The chain is built from TRBV28 and TRBJ2-5; the D gene is possibly TRBD2 (5 bases). This CDR3 spans 13 amino acids. In germline, CDR1 is MDHEN, CDR2 SYDVKM. V was cut by 6 bases and J by 5 bases, with 13 bases left in between.

The rearrangement links TRBV5-6 to TRBJ1-1, with D possibly TRBD1 on 6 matching bases. V was clipped by 2 bases and J by 4 bases, with 24 bases between them. The CDR3 covers 18 residues. Germline loops: CDR1 SGHDT, CDR2 YYEEEE. DNA of the CDR3: TGTGCCAGCAGCTTAGAGGGTGTGTGGGGGCAAGGCGGCACTGAAGCTTTCTTT. Translation gives CASSLEGVWGQGGTEAFF.

The gene calls are TRBV29-1 and TRBJ2-5, with 10 positions matching TRBD2. The CDR3 runs to 14 residues. J gave up 5 bases and V 7 bases, and 10 bases lay outside the gene matches. Germline CDR1 is SQVTM and CDR2 is ANQGSEA. CDR3 loop: CSAGQLAGAETQYF. DNA of the CDR3: TGCAGCGCCGGACAGCTAGCGGGAGCCGAGACCCAGTACTTC.

CDR3 protein: CASSPIPETHEQYF. The CDR3 region has the DNA TGTGCCAGCAGCCCAATCCCTGAGACCCACGAGCAGTACTTC. The chain combines TRBV7-2 with TRBJ2-7; D is unresolved. CDR1 and CDR2 from the germline V gene are SGHTA and FQGNSA. The CDR3 has 14 residues. V was shortened by 5 bases and J by 5 bases, with 16 bases between the two germline ends.

The V call is TRBV30, the J call TRBJ2-7; 7 bases align to TRBD1. J was trimmed by 6 bases and V by 1 base; bases with no gene match: 0. Germline V lookup: CDR1 GTSNPN, CDR2 SVGIG (reference sequence). The CDR3 contains 11 residues. CDR3 sequence reads: CAWSGQGEQYF. CDR3 nucleotides: TGTGCCTGGAGTGGACAGGGCGAGCAGTACTTC.

CDR3: CSGGTSGAATGELFF. CDR3 bases: TGCAGCGGCGGGACTAGCGGAGCGGCCACCGGGGAGCTGTTTTTT. The chain has TRBV29-1 and TRBJ2-2, with 11 bases fitting TRBD2. The length of the CDR3 is 15 residues. Germline V gene lookup returns CDR1 SQVTM and CDR2 ANQGSEA. The junction had 8 bases not matched to a gene; V was cut back by 7 bases and J by 4 bases.

V is TRBV28 and J is TRBJ1-2, with D possibly being TRBD1 (6 bases). The CDR3 spans 15 residues. Trimming removed 7 bases from V and 8 bases from J, with 23 bases in between. The germline V gene has CDR1 MDHEN and CDR2 SYDVKM. Written as DNA, the CDR3 is TGTGCCAGCATCAGAACCGGGGGACAAGTTCGGGGCTACACCTTC. Translation: CASIRTGGQVRGYTF.

This clonotype was picked up a small number of times. V gene TRBV7-2 combines with J gene TRBJ2-2; no definite D call. Germline V lookup: CDR1 SGHTA, CDR2 FQGNSA. The CDR3 contains 14 residues. Deletions cut 1 base from V and 4 bases from J, with 7 bases between. CDR3 region: CASSLELTTGELFF. The CDR3 DNA follows: TGTGCCAGCAGCTTAGAACTGACCACCGGGGAGCTGTTTTTT.

This clonotype was counted only a few times. The chain carries TRBV2 and TRBJ2-3; D call uncertain. Trimming took off 2 bases at V and 5 bases at J, with 17 bases between the two ends. The germline gives CDR1 SNHLY, CDR2 FYNNEI. This CDR3 comprises 16 residues. This CDR3 reads CASSEPGGYVGDTQYF. CDR3 DNA: TGTGCCAGCAGTGAACCGGGTGGCTATGTGGGAGATACGCAGTATTTT.

The chain recombines TRBV19 with TRBJ2-1; a possible D gene is TRBD2 (6 bases). Germline CDR1 LNHDA, CDR2 SQIVND (reference sequence). The V end lost 4 bases, the J end lost 6 bases, and 16 bases lay between the germline ends. The CDR3 length is 15 residues. CDR3 protein: CASSTVSGGANEQFF. For the CDR3, the DNA is TGTGCCAGTAGTACGGTGAGCGGAGGGGCCAATGAGCAGTTCTTC.

The chain joins TRBV6-4 to TRBJ1-1; D perhaps matches TRBD1 (6 bases). Germline CDR1 MRHNA, CDR2 SNTAGT. This CDR3 is 14 amino acids long. Trimming removed 4 bases from V and 3 bases from J, with 12 bases in between. The CDR3 protein is CASSVGGQDTEAFF. The CDR3, as DNA: TGTGCCAGCAGTGTAGGGGGGCAGGACACTGAAGCTTTCTTT.

This clonotype was detected many times. The chain is built from TRBV5-1 and TRBJ1-2; perhaps TRBD1 as D (6 bases). The germline CDR1 and CDR2 sequences are SGHRS and YFSETQ. The CDR3 extends over 15 amino acids. Trimming took 1 base from V and 6 from J, leaving 16 bases between them. This CDR3 is CASSLLIARGNGYTF. CDR3 nucleotides: TGCGCCAGCAGCTTGTTAATAGCCAGGGGCAATGGCTACACCTTC.

This clonotype was seen once. V is TRBV4-3 and J is TRBJ2-5, with 7 bases that match TRBD1. CDR1 and CDR2 from the germline V gene are LGHNA and YSLEER. This CDR3 region has 16 residues. V shed 0 bases, J shed 2 bases, and the junction held 6 bases outside the gene matches. DNA of the CDR3: TGCGCCAGCAGCCAAGATCCAGCAGGGGGTCAAGAGACCCAGTACTTC. It codes for CASSQDPAGGQETQYF.

V is TRBV28 and J is TRBJ2-1; 9 nucleotides align to TRBD1. Trimming removed 3 bases from V and 7 bases from J; junction bases left unmatched: 7. CDR1 is MDHEN and CDR2 is SYDVKM in the germline V gene. The CDR3 extends over 15 amino acids. In DNA form, the CDR3 reads TGTGCCAGCAGTTTTACTGGGACAGGGAGGAATGAGCAGTTCTTC. Amino acid sequence: CASSFTGTGRNEQFF. Complete variable domain (other parts from reference TRBV28 and TRBJ2-1): DVKVTQSSRYLVKRTGEKVFLECVQDMDHENMFWYRQDPGLGLRLIYFSYDVKMKEKGDIPEGYSVSREKKERFSLILESASTNQTSMYLCASSFTGTGRNEQFFGPGTRLTVL.

This clonotype was observed a handful of times. The genes are TRBV11-2 and TRBJ1-5; TRBD1 matches 10 bases. The CDR3 runs 15 residues. V shed 5 bases and J 5 bases; nucleotides not matched to a gene: 6. Germline assignment: CDR1 SGHAT and CDR2 FQNNGV. The CDR3: CASSLGTGVDQPQHF. In nucleotides, the CDR3 is TGTGCCAGCAGCCTCGGGACAGGGGTTGATCAGCCCCAGCATTTT.

This sequence joins TRBV20-1 and TRBJ1-1; 7 bases fit TRBD1. J gave up 0 bases and V 7 bases, and 11 bases lay outside the gene matches. The V gene's germline CDR1 is DFQATT and CDR2 SNEGSKA (reference sequence). This CDR3 has 15 residues. The CDR3 coding sequence is TGCAGTGTCGGGGTAACAGGGGTCATGAACACTGAAGCTTTCTTT. Translated, it gives CSVGVTGVMNTEAFF.

This clonotype occurred a few times. This sequence joins TRBV5-1 and TRBJ2-7; D remains unclear. The ends were cut back, 4 bases at V and 1 base at J, with 12 bases in the middle. In germline, CDR1 is SGHRS, CDR2 YFSETQ. CDR3 size: 14 residues. The CDR3 bases are TGCGCCAGCAGCCCACCGACAAATTCCTACGAGCAGTACTTC. Translation gives CASSPPTNSYEQYF.

Only a few counts were recorded for this clonotype. The chain recombines TRBV5-6 with TRBJ2-5; D not resolved. Germline CDR1 is SGHDT and CDR2 is YYEEEE. V was cut by 1 base and J by 3 bases, with 13 bases left in between. The CDR3 is 15 residues long. Here the CDR3 DNA reads TGTGCCAGCAGCTTGCTAACAGACCGGGAAGAGACCCAGTACTTC. This sequence encodes CASSLLTDREETQYF.

CDR3 loop: CASSLGLGRFSTDTQYF. In DNA form, the CDR3 reads TGTGCCAGCAGCTTGGGTTTGGGACGTTTTAGCACAGATACGCAGTATTTT. The chain is built from TRBV5-8 and TRBJ2-3; either TRBD1 or TRBD2 may supply D (5 bases each). V lost 0 bases to trimming and J lost 0 bases, with 14 bases between them. Germline V lookup: CDR1 SGHTS, CDR2 YDEGEE. The CDR3 sequence is 17 residues long.

This clonotype has more than one count but fewer than ten. This chain joins TRBV12-3 or TRBV12-4 and TRBJ1-1; 10 bases are a match to TRBD1. The CDR3 has 16 residues. The junction had 8 bases not matched to a gene; V was cut back by 3 bases and J by 4 bases. CDR3 in DNA: TGTGCCAGCAGTTTCCGGACAGGGGGTAGGGGCACTGAAGCTTTCTTT. It codes for CASSFRTGGRGTEAFF.

The genes are TRBV18 and TRBJ2-2; D is undetermined. The CDR3 has 12 residues. V dropped 3 bases and J dropped 6 bases, with 5 bases sitting between them. Germline V gene sequence: CDR1 KGHSH, CDR2 LQKENI. The CDR3 DNA follows: TGTGCCAGCTCACCGATGTCCGGGGAGCTGTTTTTT. It translates to CASSPMSGELFF.

The chain links TRBV7-8 to TRBJ2-7; TRBD2 is a possible D gene (6 bases). The CDR3 length is 17 residues. The V end was cut by 4 bases, the J end by 6 bases, with 25 bases between. Germline values: CDR1 SGHVS, CDR2 FQNEAQ. The CDR3 sequence: CASSSRGSVSGGSEQYF. CDR3 DNA sequence: TGTGCCAGCAGCTCGAGAGGTTCGGTTAGCGGAGGTTCCGAGCAGTACTTC.

The rearrangement links TRBV5-1 to TRBJ1-1; the D gene is possibly TRBD1 (5 bases). In germline, CDR1 is SGHRS, CDR2 YFSETQ. Trimming removed 0 bases from V and 4 bases from J, with 13 bases in between. This CDR3 has 15 amino acids. CDR3 in DNA: TGCGCCAGCAGCTTGGAAGGAGGGAGGGGCACTGAAGCTTTCTTT. It translates to CASSLEGGRGTEAFF. Using reference TRBV5-1 and TRBJ1-1 for the parts outside the CDR3, the full variable domain is KAGVTQTPRYLIKTRGQQVTLSCSPISGHRSVSWYQQTPGQGLQFLFEYFSETQRNKGNFPGRFSGRQFSNSRSEMNVSTLELGDSALYLCASSLEGGRGTEAFFGQGTRLTVV.

This chain links TRBV5-5 with TRBJ1-1; D gene uncertain. The CDR3 length is 14 residues. Germline V CDR1 and CDR2: SGHKS, YYEKEE (reference sequence). V was clipped by 0 bases and J by 4 bases, with 10 bases between them. The CDR3 coding sequence is TGTGCCAGCAGCTTGGAATACAGATTCACTGAAGCTTTCTTT. Translation gives CASSLEYRFTEAFF.